This T cell receptor (beta chain) appears in the sequencing data of a study of T cells after yellow fever vaccination (dated by TCRdb to between 2017 and 2020). Regarding the research as a whole: The SMART-Seq v4 Ultra Low Input RNA kit was used to prepare libraries from fractions with low cell numbers. Bulk TCR alpha and beta repertoires were sequenced longitudinally to track T-cell clones before and after primary and booster YFV17D yellow fever vaccination. The cohort comprised two healthy male donors, one aged 18 to 30 and one aged 30 to 40 years. Blood was collected at multiple timepoints before and after primary and secondary immunization, and bulk PBMC replicates and cell subsets were isolated.

Findings and caveats that apply to the study as a whole: Computational filtering was required because FACS-sorted repertoires could contain abundant contaminating clonotypes from the bulk population. After the booster, most of the clones that had expanded following primary vaccination were detected again (about 95% of CD4 and around 90% of CD8), which suggests that memory was broadly maintained. The study included only a couple of donors, which limits how far the findings can be generalized. A small fraction of clonotypes showed up in both the CD4 and CD8 compartments, probably as a result of convergent recombination. Compared with the primary T-cell response, the secondary T-cell response was faster but weaker, reaching its peak on day 5 rather than on day 15.

The CDR3 numbers 16 residues from cysteine through phenylalanine. Just CDR3 DNA is preserved here, 48 bases in frame from base 1. Ends trimmed: V by 1 base, J by 4 bases; bases unmatched to a gene: 9. CDR1 and CDR2 (LNHNV, YYDKDF) derive from the germline V gene (reference sequence). Read against the paper, the sample's treatment or condition label means: live attenuated yellow fever vaccine strain. At every blood-draw timepoint, two biological replicates of bulk PBMCs were collected. A standard Ficoll-Paque protocol was used to isolate PBMCs from peripheral blood. RNA was extracted with TriZol from bulk PBMCs, CD4 and CD8 fractions, and dextramer-positive and dextramer-negative fractions. TCR cDNA was made using 5'RACE template switching, a step that added a universal primer site and unique molecular identifiers. Priming of cDNA synthesis was performed from both the TCR alpha and TCR beta constant segments. Library amplification used two PCR steps, and the second PCR step added sample barcodes and sequencing adapters. Libraries were sequenced on Illumina HiSeq 2500 (2x100 bp) or NovaSeq (2x150 bp). In the original analysis: Reads were demultiplexed and collapsed into UMI consensus sequences with MIGEC, and V(D)J alignment was performed with MiXCR. Vaccine-responding clonotypes were defined with edgeR using replicate PBMC samples, requiring FDR below 0.01 and a log2 fold change above 5 up to day 15. Bulk clonotypes were assigned CD4 or CD8 identity according to which sequenced CD4 or CD8 repertoire held them at higher abundance. TCRdb trimmed public reads at Q25 via fastp, called clones via MiXCR and kept in-frame beta chains. One record per CDR3 amino acid sequence lists the most common genes and DNA. TCRdb's processing, not the study's, gives the V and J calls here. This sample holds 450,000 to 650,000 distinct CDR3 sequences; about a fifth were observed only once. The ten largest account for about a sixth of the sample.

The count of this clonotype is one. Its antigen has not been determined. Per-base quality was not reported, and no clone a single base away is much larger than it. One read alone is a weak basis. Rearrangement joined TRBV15 to TRBJ1-2, with TRBD1 matching 7 junction bases. This receptor was identified in a man aged 18 to 30 who received the YFV17D yellow fever vaccine. This sample comprised PBMCs, obtained 20 to 25 days after the first yellow fever vaccination. The CDR3 reads as follows: CATSRGGGERIYGYTF. At the DNA level, the sequence is TGTGCCACCAGCAGAGGAGGGGGCGAAAGGATCTATGGCTACACCTTC.